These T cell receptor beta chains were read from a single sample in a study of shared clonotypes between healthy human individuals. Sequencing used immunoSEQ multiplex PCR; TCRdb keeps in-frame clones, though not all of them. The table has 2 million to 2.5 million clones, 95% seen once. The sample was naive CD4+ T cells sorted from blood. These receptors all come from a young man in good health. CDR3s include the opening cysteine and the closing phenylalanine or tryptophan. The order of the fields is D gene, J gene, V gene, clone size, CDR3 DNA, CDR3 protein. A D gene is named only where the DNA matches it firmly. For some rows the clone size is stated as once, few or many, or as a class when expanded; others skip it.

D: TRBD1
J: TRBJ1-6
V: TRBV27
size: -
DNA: TGTGCCAGCAGGGCCAGGGGGCTCTCCTATAATTCACCCCTCCACTTT
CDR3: CASRARGLSYNSPLHF

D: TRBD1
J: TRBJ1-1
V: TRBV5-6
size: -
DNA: TGTGCCAGCAGCCCCGACGTTGGACAGGGGCGGGCTGAAGCTTTCTTT
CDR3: CASSPDVGQGRAEAFF

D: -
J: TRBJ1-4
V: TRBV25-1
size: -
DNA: TGTGCCAGCAGTGAATATTTGGCGGGCCAGGGGAAGGAAAAACTGTTTTTT
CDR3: CASSEYLAGQGKEKLFF

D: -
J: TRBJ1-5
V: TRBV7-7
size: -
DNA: TGTGCTAGCAGCCCCGGGTTATATCAGCCCCAGCATTTT
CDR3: CASSPGLYQPQHF

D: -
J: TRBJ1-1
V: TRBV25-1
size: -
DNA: TGTGCCAGCAGTGTGGGACAGAACACTGAAGCTTTCTTT
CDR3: CASSVGQNTEAFF

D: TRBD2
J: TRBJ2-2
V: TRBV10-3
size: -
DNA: TGTGCCATCAGTGAGCTAGCGGACACCGGGGAGCTGTTTTTT
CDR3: CAISELADTGELFF

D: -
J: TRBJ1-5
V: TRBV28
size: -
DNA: TGTGCCAGCAGTTACCGGGCCTATAGCAATCAGCCCCAGCATTTT
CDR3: CASSYRAYSNQPQHF

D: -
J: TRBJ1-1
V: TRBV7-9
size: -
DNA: TGTGCCAGCAGCTTCTTGGTCAGGGGCACTGAAGCTTTCTTT
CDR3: CASSFLVRGTEAFF

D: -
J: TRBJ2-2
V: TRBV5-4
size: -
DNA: TGTGCCAGCAGCCCACGGGCCCTCACCGGGGAGCTGTTTTTT
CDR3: CASSPRALTGELFF

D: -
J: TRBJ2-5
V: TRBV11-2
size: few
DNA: TGTGCCAGCAGCTTAGTGTCAGGGTTATACCAAGAGACCCAGTACTTC
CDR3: CASSLVSGLYQETQYF

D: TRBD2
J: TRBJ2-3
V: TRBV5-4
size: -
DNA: TGTGCCAGCAGCTTCAAGCGGGGGGGATTCACAGATACGCAGTATTTT
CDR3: CASSFKRGGFTDTQYF

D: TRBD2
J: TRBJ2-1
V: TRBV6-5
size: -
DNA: TGTGCCAGCAGTCCTAGCGGGAGGTCCTACAATGAGCAGTTCTTC
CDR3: CASSPSGRSYNEQFF

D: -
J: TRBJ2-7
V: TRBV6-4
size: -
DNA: TGTGCCAACCTACATTCGTACTTC
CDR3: CANLHSYF

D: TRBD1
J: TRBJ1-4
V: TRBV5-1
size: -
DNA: TGCGCCAGCAGCGCAGGACAGGGGAGCTCTGAAAAACTGTTTTTT
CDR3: CASSAGQGSSEKLFF

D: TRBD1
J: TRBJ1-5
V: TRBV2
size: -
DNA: TGTGCCAGCAGGTCCGGGACAGGAAGCAATCAGCCCCAGCATTTT
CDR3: CASRSGTGSNQPQHF

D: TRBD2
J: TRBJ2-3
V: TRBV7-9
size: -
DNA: TGTGCCAGCAGCTTAGCGCGGGGGGTCGGCACAGATACGCAGTATTTT
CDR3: CASSLARGVGTDTQYF

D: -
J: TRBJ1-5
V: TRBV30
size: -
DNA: TGTGCCTGGAGTGTAATTGGTTCTGATCAGCCCCAGCATTTT
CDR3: CAWSVIGSDQPQHF

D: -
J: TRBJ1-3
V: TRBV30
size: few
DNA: TGTGCCTGGAGTGTACTCCGGGCTTCGGGAAACACCATATATTTT
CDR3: CAWSVLRASGNTIYF

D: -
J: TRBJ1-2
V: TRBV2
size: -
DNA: TGTGCCAGCAGTGAAGCTTTGGGGGCGCGTGGCTACACCTTC
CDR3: CASSEALGARGYTF

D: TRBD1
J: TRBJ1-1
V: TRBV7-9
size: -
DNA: TGTGCCAGCAGGTGGGGGACAGGGGCCTCGAACACTGAAGCTTTCTTT
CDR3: CASRWGTGASNTEAFF

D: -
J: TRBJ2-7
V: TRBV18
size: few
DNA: TGTGCCAGCTCACCAGGGGGTGGCTCCTACGAGCAGTACTTC
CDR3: CASSPGGGSYEQYF

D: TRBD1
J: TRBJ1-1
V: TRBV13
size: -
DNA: TGTGCCAGCAGCCCCAGGGGGCCTACCCGTGAAGCTTTCTTT
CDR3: CASSPRGPTREAFF

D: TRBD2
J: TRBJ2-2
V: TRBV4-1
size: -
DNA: TGCGCCAGCAGCCAAATCGGACTAGCGGGTTACACCGGGGAGCTGTTTTTT
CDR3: CASSQIGLAGYTGELFF

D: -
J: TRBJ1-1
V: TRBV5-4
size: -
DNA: TGTGCCAGCAGCTTGGGCGCAGAGAACACTGAAGCTTTCTTT
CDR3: CASSLGAENTEAFF

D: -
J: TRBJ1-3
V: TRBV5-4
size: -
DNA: TGTGCCAGCAGCTTGGAAGGGGCCCGTCCTTCTGGAAACACCATATATTTT
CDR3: CASSLEGARPSGNTIYF

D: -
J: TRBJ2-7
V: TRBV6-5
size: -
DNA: TGTGCCAGCAGTTACGTGGCCCGAGGGTCCTACGAGCAGTACTTC
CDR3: CASSYVARGSYEQYF

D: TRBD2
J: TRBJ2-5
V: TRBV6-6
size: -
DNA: TGTGCCAGCAGAGACGGACTAGCGCAAGAGACCCAGTACTTC
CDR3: CASRDGLAQETQYF

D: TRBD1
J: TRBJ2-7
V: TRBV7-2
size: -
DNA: TGTGCCAGCAGCTCCGCAAGCCGGGACAGGAACTACGAGCAGTACTTC
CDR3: CASSSASRDRNYEQYF

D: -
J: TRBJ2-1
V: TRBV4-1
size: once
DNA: TGCGCCAGCAGCCAAGTCCACAAATTAGGGGACAATGAGCAGTTCTTC
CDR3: CASSQVHKLGDNEQFF

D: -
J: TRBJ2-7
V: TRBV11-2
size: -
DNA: TGTGCCAGCAGCTTAGGCGCAGGGGAATACGAGCAGTACTTC
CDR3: CASSLGAGEYEQYF

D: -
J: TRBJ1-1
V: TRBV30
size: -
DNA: TGTGCCTGGTCGGGACGGGGGATCACTGAAGCTTTCTTT
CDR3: CAWSGRGITEAFF

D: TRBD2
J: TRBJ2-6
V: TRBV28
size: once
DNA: TGTGCCAGCACCCAAATGCGGGGGATGTATGGGGCCAACGTCCTGACTTTC
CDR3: CASTQMRGMYGANVLTF

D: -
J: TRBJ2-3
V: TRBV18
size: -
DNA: TGTGCCAGCTCATTCAGTGTTAGCACAGATACGCAGTATTTT
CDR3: CASSFSVSTDTQYF

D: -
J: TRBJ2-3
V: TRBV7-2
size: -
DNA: TGTGCCAGCAGCAAGGTAGATACGCAGTATTTT
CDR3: CASSKVDTQYF

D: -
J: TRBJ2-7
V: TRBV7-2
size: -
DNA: TGTGCCAGCCGTCTGTTGACTCAGGAGCAGTACTTC
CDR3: CASRLLTQEQYF

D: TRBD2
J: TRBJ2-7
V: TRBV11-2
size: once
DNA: TGTGCCAGCAGCCCCGGTCTAGCGGCTACCTACGAGCAGTACTTC
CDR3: CASSPGLAATYEQYF

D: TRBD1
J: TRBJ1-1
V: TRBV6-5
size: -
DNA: TGTGCCAGCAGTAGGGACAGGGTGAACACTGAAGCTTTCTTT
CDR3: CASSRDRVNTEAFF

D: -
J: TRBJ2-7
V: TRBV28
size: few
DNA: TGTGCCACCTCGACCGAAAACAGGTACGAGCAGTACTTC
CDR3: CATSTENRYEQYF

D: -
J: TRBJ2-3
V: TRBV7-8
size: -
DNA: TGTGCCAGCAGCCAGGAACGGGGAGCGCAGTATTTT
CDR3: CASSQERGAQYF

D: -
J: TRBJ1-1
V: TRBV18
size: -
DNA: TGTGCCAGCTCACAGTTGGGCACTGAAGCTTTCTTT
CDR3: CASSQLGTEAFF

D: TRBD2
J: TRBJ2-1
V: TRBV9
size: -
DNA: TGTGCCAGCGGGAGGGAGGGACGGCTTCTCTACAATGAGCAGTTCTTC
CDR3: CASGREGRLLYNEQFF

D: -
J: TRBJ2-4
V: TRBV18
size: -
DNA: TGTGCCAGCTCACCCATACCCATAGCCAAAAACATTCAGTACTTC
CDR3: CASSPIPIAKNIQYF

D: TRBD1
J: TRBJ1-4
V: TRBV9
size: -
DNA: TGTGCCAGCAGAAAGGGACAGGGGAGGGATGAAAAACTGTTTTTT
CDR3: CASRKGQGRDEKLFF

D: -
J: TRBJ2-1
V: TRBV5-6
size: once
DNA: TGTGCCAGCAGCGGTGTGTATGAGCAGTTCTTC
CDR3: CASSGVYEQFF

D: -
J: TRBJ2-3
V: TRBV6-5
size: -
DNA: TGTGCCAGCAGTTATTCGACAAGACCGGATACGCAGTATTTT
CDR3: CASSYSTRPDTQYF

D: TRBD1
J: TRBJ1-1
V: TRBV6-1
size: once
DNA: TGTGCCAGCAGTGGGGGGACAGGGCTAATGAACACTGAAGCTTTCTTT
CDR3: CASSGGTGLMNTEAFF

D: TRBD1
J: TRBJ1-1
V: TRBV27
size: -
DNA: TGTGCCAGCAGTTTGGGGACCCTGACAGGGGCGCGGACTGAAGCTTTCTTT
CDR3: CASSLGTLTGARTEAFF

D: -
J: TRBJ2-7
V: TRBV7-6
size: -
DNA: TGTGCCAGCAGCTTAGGGGGGGCTTTCGAGCAGTACTTC
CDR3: CASSLGGAFEQYF

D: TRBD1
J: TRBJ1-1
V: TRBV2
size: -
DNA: TGTGCCAGCAGTGAAGAGACAGGGCTTATGAACACTGAAGCTTTCTTT
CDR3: CASSEETGLMNTEAFF

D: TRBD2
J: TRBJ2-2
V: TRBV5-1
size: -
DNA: TGCGCCAGTGAGCCGGGACTAGTCGCAAACACCGGGGAGCTGTTTTTT
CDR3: CASEPGLVANTGELFF